This TCR beta chain was sequenced for a study of T cells in Graves' hyperthyroidism and ophthalmopathy. Background on the study: The initial diagnosis was the point when peripheral blood was collected, ahead of any treatment.

The investigators amplified TCR beta CDR3 regions from RNA transcripts. The HTBI primer set was used in a first-round RT-PCR of the TCR CDR3. One entry per CDR3 protein, called by TCRdb with MiXCR from the multiplex PCR reads. The data show hundreds of thousands of distinct CDR3 sequences, 12% to 15% seen once. This clonotype has ten or more counts. Patients with uncontrolled infections, other autoimmune diseases, pregnancy or lactation were excluded. The CDR3 is 15 amino acids. The J segment lost 2 bases and the V segment lost 1 base, leaving 7 bases of the junction unmatched. Per germline, CDR1 DFQATT and CDR2 SNEGSKA (reference sequence).

The clonotype originates from a woman under 30 with Graves' hyperthyroidism. The material sequenced was blood. The rearrangement uses TRBV20-1 and TRBJ2-7; 8 nucleotides align to TRBD2. The CDR3 loop is CSARGASGLPYEQYF. The CDR3 coding sequence is TGCAGTGCTAGAGGGGCTAGCGGGCTTCCCTACGAGCAGTACTTC.